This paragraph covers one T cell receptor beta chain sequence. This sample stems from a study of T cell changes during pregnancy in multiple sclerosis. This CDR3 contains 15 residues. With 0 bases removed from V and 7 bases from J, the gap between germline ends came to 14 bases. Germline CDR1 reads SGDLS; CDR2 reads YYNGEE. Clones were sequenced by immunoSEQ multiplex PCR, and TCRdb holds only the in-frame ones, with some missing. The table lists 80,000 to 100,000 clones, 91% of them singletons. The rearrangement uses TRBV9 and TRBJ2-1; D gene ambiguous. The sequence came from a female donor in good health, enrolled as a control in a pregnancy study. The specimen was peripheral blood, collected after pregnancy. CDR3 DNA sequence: TGTGCCAGCAGCGTAGGCGTGGTTCGAGAAAATGAGCAGTTCTTC. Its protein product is CASSVGVVRENEQFF.